This is a list of T cell receptor beta chains from one sample in a study of T cells in Graves' hyperthyroidism and ophthalmopathy. TCRdb fed the multiplex PCR reads into MiXCR, producing one record per CDR3 protein. The table records 600,000 to 800,000 distinct CDR3 sequences, around 40% of them present only once. Specimen: blood. Every receptor here comes from a woman in her thirties or forties with Graves' hyperthyroidism. Each CDR3 is given with its conserved first and last residue. The D gene is left open where the match is weak. Not every row has a clone size; where given, it reads once, few, many or a size class.

abundance,j_gene,v_gene,d_gene,CDR3aa,CDR3nt
many,TRBJ2-2,TRBV7-9,-,CASIRVAGELFF,TGTGCCAGCATCAGGGTTGCCGGGGAGCTGTTTTTT
once,TRBJ1-4,TRBV18,-,CASSPQGANEKLLF,TGTGCCAGCTCACCACAGGGAGCTAATGAAAAACTGCTTTTT
-,TRBJ2-7,TRBV9,-,CASSVASRPWEGEQYF,TGTGCCAGCAGCGTAGCTAGCAGGCCTTGGGAAGGGGAGCAGTACTTC
-,TRBJ2-2,TRBV10-3,-,CAISFSGEGTGELFF,TGTGCCATCAGTTTTTCAGGGGAGGGAACCGGGGAGCTGTTTTTT
few,TRBJ2-2,TRBV20-1,-,CSARDRAGFGELFF,TGCAGTGCTAGAGATCGGGCGGGGTTCGGGGAGCTGTTTTTT
few,TRBJ1-1,TRBV14,TRBD1,CASSLPISTGGMNTEAFF,TGTGCCAGCAGCTTACCGATCTCGACAGGGGGCATGAACACTGAAGCTTTCTTT
-,TRBJ2-7,TRBV6-1,TRBD2,CASSPGGLILYEQYF,TGTGCCAGCAGTCCGGGGGGTTTGATTCTTTACGAGCAGTACTTC
few,TRBJ1-5,TRBV4-1,-,CASSQVARAGNQPQHF,TGCGCCAGCAGCCAAGTCGCCAGGGCCGGCAATCAGCCCCAGCATTTT
-,TRBJ1-2,TRBV10-3,-,CASSPARVYGYTF,TGTGCCAGCAGTCCGGCCCGGGTCTATGGCTACACCTTC
-,TRBJ1-5,TRBV9,-,CASSPAGGGVYSNQPQHF,TGTGCCAGCAGCCCGGCTGGAGGGGGGGTATATAGCAATCAGCCCCAGCATTTT
few,TRBJ1-1,TRBV20-1,TRBD1,CSAGDRNTEAFF,TGCAGTGCGGGGGACAGGAACACTGAAGCTTTCTTT
many,TRBJ1-3,TRBV15,-,CATSSRVIGNTIYF,TGTGCCACCAGCAGTCGGGTCATTGGAAACACCATATATTTT
many,TRBJ1-2,TRBV10-3,-,CAIRLDSTTHGYTF,TGTGCCATCAGGTTGGACAGTACCACACATGGCTACACCTTC
-,TRBJ1-6,TRBV7-9,-,CASSEQQGGVLNSPLHF,TGTGCCAGCAGCGAACAACAAGGGGGGGTCCTGAATTCACCCCTCCACTTT
-,TRBJ1-2,TRBV4-1,TRBD1,CASRRTGTGANYGYTF,TGCGCCAGCAGGCGGACGGGGACAGGGGCCAACTATGGCTACACCTTC
few,TRBJ2-2,TRBV5-1,-,CASSLGTTAGELFF,TGCGCCAGCAGCTTGGGGACAACCGCCGGGGAGCTGTTTTTT
many,TRBJ2-7,TRBV10-3,TRBD2,CAISQGGTYEQYF,TGTGCCATCAGCCAGGGAGGGACCTACGAGCAGTACTTC
-,TRBJ1-1,TRBV7-2,-,CASSLGFARATMNTEAFF,TGTGCCAGCAGCTTAGGGTTCGCGAGGGCCACTATGAACACTGAAGCTTTCTTT
many,TRBJ2-7,TRBV20-1,-,CSAPNWRAYEQYF,TGCAGTGCTCCTAATTGGCGGGCCTACGAGCAGTACTTC
many,TRBJ1-3,TRBV6-6,-,CASTTWGRRNTIYF,TGTGCCAGCACCACGTGGGGTAGAAGAAACACCATATATTTT
few,TRBJ2-2,TRBV5-1,TRBD1,CASSSGQGGDTGELFF,TGCGCCAGCAGCTCAGGACAGGGAGGCGACACCGGGGAGCTGTTTTTT
many,TRBJ1-4,TRBV7-9,TRBD1,CASSLGQFGEKLFF,TGTGCCAGCAGTCTGGGACAGTTCGGTGAAAAACTGTTTTTT
-,TRBJ2-2,TRBV12-3/TRBV12-4,-,CASSWNGLHTGELFF,TGTGCCAGCAGTTGGAACGGGCTTCACACCGGGGAGCTGTTTTTT
many,TRBJ1-2,TRBV20-1,-,CSARVPYGYTF,TGCAGTGCTAGAGTCCCTTATGGCTACACCTTC
few,TRBJ1-1,TRBV7-9,-,CASSLPASTLLNTEAFF,TGTGCCAGCAGCTTACCAGCGTCTACGTTATTGAACACTGAAGCTTTCTTT
many,TRBJ2-5,TRBV5-4,TRBD2,CASSWGLAGDQETQYF,TGTGCCAGCAGCTGGGGACTAGCGGGAGACCAAGAGACCCAGTACTTC
many,TRBJ2-2,TRBV6-4,TRBD2,CASRTSRDTGELFF,TGTGCCAGCCGGACTAGCCGGGACACCGGGGAGCTGTTTTTT
-,TRBJ1-4,TRBV7-2,-,CASSYRGDFSEKLFF,TGTGCCAGCAGCTACCGTGGGGATTTTTCGGAAAAACTGTTTTTT
many,TRBJ1-2,TRBV6-5,-,CASSLRQDYGYTF,TGTGCCAGCAGTCTACGACAGGACTATGGCTACACCTTC
few,TRBJ1-2,TRBV6-5,TRBD1,CASSYGQGAGYTF,TGTGCCAGCAGTTACGGACAGGGAGCTGGCTACACCTTC
many,TRBJ1-2,TRBV7-2,-,CASSLSPSYGYTF,TGTGCCAGCAGCCTCTCCCCCTCCTATGGCTACACCTTC
-,TRBJ1-2,TRBV9,TRBD1,CASSVEQGTGETYGYTF,TGTGCCAGCAGCGTAGAACAAGGGACAGGCGAGACCTATGGCTACACCTTC
few,TRBJ1-1,TRBV12-3/TRBV12-4,TRBD1,CASSRHRDSKTEAFF,TGTGCCAGCAGTCGTCACAGGGACAGCAAGACTGAAGCTTTCTTT